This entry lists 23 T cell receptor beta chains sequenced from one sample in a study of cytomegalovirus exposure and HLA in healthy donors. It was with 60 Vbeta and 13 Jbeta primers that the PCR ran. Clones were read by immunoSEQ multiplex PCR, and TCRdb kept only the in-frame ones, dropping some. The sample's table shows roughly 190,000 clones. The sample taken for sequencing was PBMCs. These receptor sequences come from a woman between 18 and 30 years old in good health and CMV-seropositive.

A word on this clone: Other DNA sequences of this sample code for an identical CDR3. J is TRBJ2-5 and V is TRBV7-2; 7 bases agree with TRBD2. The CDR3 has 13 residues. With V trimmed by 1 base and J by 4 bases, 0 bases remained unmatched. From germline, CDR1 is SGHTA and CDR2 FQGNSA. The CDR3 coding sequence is TGTGCCAGCAGCTTAGGGGGGGGAGAGACCCAGTACTTC. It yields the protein CASSLGGGETQYF.

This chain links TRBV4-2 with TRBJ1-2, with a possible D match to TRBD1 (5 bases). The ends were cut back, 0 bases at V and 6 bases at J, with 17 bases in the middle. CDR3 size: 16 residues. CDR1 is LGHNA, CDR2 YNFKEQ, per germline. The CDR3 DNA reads TGTGCCAGCAGCCAAGATCGTCAAGGGGCTGGAGATGGCTACACCTTC. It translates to CASSQDRQGAGDGYTF.

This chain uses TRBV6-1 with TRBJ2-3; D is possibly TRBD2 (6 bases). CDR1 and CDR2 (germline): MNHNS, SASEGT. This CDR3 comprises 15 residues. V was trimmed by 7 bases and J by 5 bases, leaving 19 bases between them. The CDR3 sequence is CASTLRGAWGDTQYF. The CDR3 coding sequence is TGTGCCAGCACGCTACGCGGGGCCTGGGGAGATACGCAGTATTTT.

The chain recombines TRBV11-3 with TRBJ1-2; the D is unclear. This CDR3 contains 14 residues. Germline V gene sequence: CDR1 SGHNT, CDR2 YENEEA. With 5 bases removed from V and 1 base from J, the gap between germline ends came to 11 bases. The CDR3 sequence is CASSQGGINYGYTF. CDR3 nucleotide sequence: TGTGCCAGCAGCCAAGGAGGCATTAACTATGGCTACACCTTC.

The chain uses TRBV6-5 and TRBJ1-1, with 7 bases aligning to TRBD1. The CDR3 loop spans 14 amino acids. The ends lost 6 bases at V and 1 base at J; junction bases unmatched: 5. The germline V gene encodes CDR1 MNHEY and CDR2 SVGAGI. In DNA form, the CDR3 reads TGTGCCAGCAGCCTTAGGACAGGGAACACTGAAGCTTTCTTT. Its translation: CASSLRTGNTEAFF.

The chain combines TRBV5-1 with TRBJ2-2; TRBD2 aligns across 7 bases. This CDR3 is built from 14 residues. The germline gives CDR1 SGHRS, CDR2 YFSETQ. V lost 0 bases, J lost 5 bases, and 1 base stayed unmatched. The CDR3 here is CASSLAGGTGELFF. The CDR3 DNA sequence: TGCGCCAGCAGCTTGGCCGGGGGGACCGGGGAGCTGTTTTTT.

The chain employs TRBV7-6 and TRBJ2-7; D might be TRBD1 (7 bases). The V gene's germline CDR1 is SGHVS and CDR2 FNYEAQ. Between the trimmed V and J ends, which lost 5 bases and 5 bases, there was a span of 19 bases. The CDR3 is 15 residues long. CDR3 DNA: TGTGCCAGCAGCCCCACTCCGGCAGGGGGGAACGAGCAGTACTTC. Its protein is CASSPTPAGGNEQYF.

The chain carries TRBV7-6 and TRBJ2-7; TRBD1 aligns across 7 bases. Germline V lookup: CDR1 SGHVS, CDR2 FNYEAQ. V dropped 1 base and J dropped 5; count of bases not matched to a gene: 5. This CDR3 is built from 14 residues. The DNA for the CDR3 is TGTGCCAGCAGCTTAGGAGGGGGCGCCCACGAGCAGTACTTC. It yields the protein CASSLGGGAHEQYF.

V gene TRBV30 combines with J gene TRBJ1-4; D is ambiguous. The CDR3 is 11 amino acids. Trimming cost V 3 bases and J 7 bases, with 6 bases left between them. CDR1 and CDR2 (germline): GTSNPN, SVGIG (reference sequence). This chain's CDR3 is CAWRRAEKLFF. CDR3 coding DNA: TGTGCCTGGAGGAGAGCTGAAAAACTGTTTTTT.

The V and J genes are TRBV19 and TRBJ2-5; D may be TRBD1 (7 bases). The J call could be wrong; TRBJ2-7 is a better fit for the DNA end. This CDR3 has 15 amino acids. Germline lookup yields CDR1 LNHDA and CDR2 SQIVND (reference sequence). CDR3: CASSAGRQGIYEQYF. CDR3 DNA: TGTGCCAGTAGTGCCGGGAGACAGGGTATCTACGAGCAGTACTTC.

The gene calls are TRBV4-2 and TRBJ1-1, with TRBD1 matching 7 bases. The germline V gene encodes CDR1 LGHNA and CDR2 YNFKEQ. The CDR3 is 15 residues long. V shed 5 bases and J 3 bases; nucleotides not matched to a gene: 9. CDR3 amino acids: CASSTATGWDTEAFF. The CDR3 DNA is TGTGCCAGCAGCACCGCGACAGGGTGGGACACTGAAGCTTTCTTT.

The CDR3 loop is CAWRAPMLETQYF. For the CDR3, the DNA is TGTGCCTGGAGGGCCCCGATGTTGGAGACCCAGTACTTC. The rearrangement uses TRBV30 and TRBJ2-5; D uncertain. The CDR3 runs to 13 residues. Germline values: CDR1 GTSNPN, CDR2 SVGIG (reference sequence). V shed 3 bases and J shed 5 bases, with 13 bases lying between them.

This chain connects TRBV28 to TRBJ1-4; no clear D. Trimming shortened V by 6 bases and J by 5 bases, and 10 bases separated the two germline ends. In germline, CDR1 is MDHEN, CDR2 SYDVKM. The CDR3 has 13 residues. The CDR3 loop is CASSLGRNEKLFF. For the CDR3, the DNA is TGTGCCAGCAGCCTAGGGAGGAATGAAAAACTGTTTTTT.

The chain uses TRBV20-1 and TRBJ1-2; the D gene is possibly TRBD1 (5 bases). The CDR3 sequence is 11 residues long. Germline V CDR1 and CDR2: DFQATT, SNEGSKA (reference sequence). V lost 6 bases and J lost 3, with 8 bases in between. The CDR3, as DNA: TGCAGTGCAGGGGTGGACTATGGCTACACCTTC. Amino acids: CSAGVDYGYTF.

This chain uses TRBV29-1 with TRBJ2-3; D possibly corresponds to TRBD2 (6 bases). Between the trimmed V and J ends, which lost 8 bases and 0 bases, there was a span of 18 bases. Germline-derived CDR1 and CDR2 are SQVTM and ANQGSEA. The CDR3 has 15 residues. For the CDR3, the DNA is TGCAGCACCGCCCTGGGGGGAACTAGCACAGATACGCAGTATTTT. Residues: CSTALGGTSTDTQYF.

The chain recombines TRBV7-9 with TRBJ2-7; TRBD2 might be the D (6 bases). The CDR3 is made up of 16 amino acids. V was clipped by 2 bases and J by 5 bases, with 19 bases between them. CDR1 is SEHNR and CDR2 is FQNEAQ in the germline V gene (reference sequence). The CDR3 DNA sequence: TGTGCCAGCAGCTTAAGGGGAACGGACTACAGTGACGAGCAGTACTTC. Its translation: CASSLRGTDYSDEQYF.

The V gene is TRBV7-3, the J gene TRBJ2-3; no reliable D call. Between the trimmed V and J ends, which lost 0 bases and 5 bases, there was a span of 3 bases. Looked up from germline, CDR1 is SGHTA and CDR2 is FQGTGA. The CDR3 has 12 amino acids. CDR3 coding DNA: TGTGCCAGCAGCTTAACGCGAGATACGCAGTATTTT. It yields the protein CASSLTRDTQYF.

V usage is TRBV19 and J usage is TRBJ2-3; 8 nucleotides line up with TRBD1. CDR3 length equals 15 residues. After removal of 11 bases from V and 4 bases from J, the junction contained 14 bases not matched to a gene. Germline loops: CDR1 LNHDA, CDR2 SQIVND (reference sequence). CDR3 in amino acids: CASRAEAGGPDTQYF. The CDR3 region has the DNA TGTGCCTCGCGGGCCGAGGCAGGGGGCCCAGATACGCAGTATTTT. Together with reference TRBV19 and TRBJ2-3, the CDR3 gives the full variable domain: DGGITQSPKYLFRKEGQNVTLSCEQNLNHDAMYWYRQDPGQGLRLIYYSQIVNDFQKGDIAEGYSVSREKKESFPLTVTSAQKNPTAFYLCASRAEAGGPDTQYFGPGTRLTVL.

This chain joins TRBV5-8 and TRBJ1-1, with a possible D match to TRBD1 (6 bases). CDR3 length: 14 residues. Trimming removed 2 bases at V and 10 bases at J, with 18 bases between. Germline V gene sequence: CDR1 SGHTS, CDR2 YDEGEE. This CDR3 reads CASSLGQYRRAAFF. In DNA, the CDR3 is TGTGCCAGCAGCTTAGGACAGTACCGGCGGGCAGCTTTCTTT. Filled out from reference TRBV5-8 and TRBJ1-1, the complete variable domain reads EAGVTQSPTHLIKTRGQQATLRCSPISGHTSVYWYQQALGLGLQFLLWYDEGEERNRGNFPPRFSGRQFPNYSSELNVNALELEDSALYLCASSLGQYRRAAFFGQGTRLTVV.

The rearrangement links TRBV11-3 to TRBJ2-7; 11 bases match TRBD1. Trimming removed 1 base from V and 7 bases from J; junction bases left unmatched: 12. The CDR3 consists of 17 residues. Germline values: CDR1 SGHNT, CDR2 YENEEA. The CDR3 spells CASSLGLPGQGGGEQYF. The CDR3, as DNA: TGTGCCAGCAGCTTAGGCCTGCCGGGACAGGGGGGTGGTGAGCAGTACTTC.

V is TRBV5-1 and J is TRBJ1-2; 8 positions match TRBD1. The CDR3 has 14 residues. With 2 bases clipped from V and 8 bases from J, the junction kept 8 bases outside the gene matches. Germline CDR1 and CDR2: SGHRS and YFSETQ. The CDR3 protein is CASSLRTGPRGYTF. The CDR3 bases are TGCGCCAGCAGCTTACGGACAGGGCCTAGGGGCTACACCTTC.

Here the CDR3 DNA reads TGTGCCAGCAGCTCGACAGGGTATTCCTACGAGCAGTACTTC. Its protein is CASSSTGYSYEQYF. The J gene is TRBJ2-7, the V gene TRBV7-9; 7 nucleotides line up with TRBD1. Germline CDR1 SEHNR, CDR2 FQNEAQ (reference sequence). CDR3 length equals 14 residues. V trimming: 4 bases; J trimming: 1 base; junction bases outside the gene matches: 4.

CDR3 amino acids: CAWSVEGARGEAFF. DNA of the CDR3: TGTGCCTGGAGTGTCGAGGGGGCGCGGGGTGAAGCTTTCTTT. This chain links TRBV30 with TRBJ1-1; TRBD1 aligns across 7 bases. This CDR3 has 14 amino acids. The trim removed 0 bases at V and 7 bases at J, leaving 8 bases unmatched. Per the germline V gene, CDR1 is GTSNPN and CDR2 is SVGIG (reference sequence).